Each of the 12 T cell receptor beta chains below was sequenced from the same sample in a study of CD4 and CD8 cells across lung adenocarcinoma regions. TCRdb reprocessed the PCR reads via MiXCR and lists one record per CDR3 protein. This sample has around 23,000 distinct CDR3 sequences, with around 56% found just once. Material: CD8+ T cells from the center of a lung tumor. Source of these receptors: a male donor with lung adenocarcinoma. The CD4 and CD8 labels of this study may be unreliable.

About this clonotype itself: Just one base apart from a much larger clone, this may be a read error. The chain recombines TRBV6-1 with TRBJ2-1, with 13 bases identical to TRBD2. There are 15 residues in the CDR3. Germline CDR1 MNHNS, CDR2 SASEGT. V was pared by 3 bases and J by 12 bases, with 8 bases of the junction left unmatched. Written as DNA, the CDR3 is TGTGCCAGCAGTGAGACTAGCGGGGGGAGCGATGTGCAGTTCTTC. Translating gives CASSETSGGSDVQFF.

This clonotype showed up many times. A read error may explain this, as a much larger clone is one base away. The CDR3 protein is CASRYRTSGRDNEQFF. CDR3 bases: TGTGCCAGCAGATACAGGACTAGCGGGAGGGACAACGAGCAGTTCTTC. V gene TRBV6-5 combines with J gene TRBJ2-1; 15 bases match TRBD2. CDR1 is MNHEY, CDR2 SVGAGI, per germline. CDR3 size: 16 residues.

The V gene is TRBV12-5, the J gene TRBJ1-2; D may be TRBD1 (5 bases). The CDR3 length is 13 residues. The germline V gene encodes CDR1 LGHNT and CDR2 FRNRAP. V lost 7 bases and J lost 3, with 12 bases in between. The CDR3: CASARDLDYGYTF. As DNA, the CDR3 is TGTGCTAGTGCCCGGGACCTCGACTATGGCTACACCTTC.

The count of this clonotype is one. This chain connects TRBV27 to TRBJ2-4; a possible D gene is TRBD2 (7 bases). V was pared by 6 bases and J by 13 bases, with 28 bases between. The CDR3 has 16 amino acids. Germline-derived CDR1 and CDR2 are MNHEY and SMNVEV (reference sequence). CDR3 residues: CASSLRGGIAKDTQYF. The CDR3, as DNA: TGTGCCAGCAGCCTGAGGGGGGGGATAGCCAAAGACACCCAGTACTTC.

Sample share makes this clonotype medium-sized. The CDR3 DNA follows: TGTGCCAGCAGCCCTACTAATTACAATGAGCAGTTCTTC. This codes for CASSPTNYNEQFF. The J gene is TRBJ2-1, the V gene TRBV27; D is unresolved. The V end was cut by 6 bases, the J end by 4 bases, with 10 bases between. The germline CDR1 and CDR2 sequences are MNHEY and SMNVEV (reference sequence). The CDR3 has 13 residues.

This clonotype was counted at least ten times. This rearrangement joins TRBV6-1 to TRBJ1-2; D might be TRBD1 (6 bases). V was cut by 4 bases and J by 5 bases, with 20 bases left in between. Germline lookup yields CDR1 MNHNS and CDR2 SASEGT. The CDR3 extends over 16 amino acids. The CDR3 coding sequence is TGTGCCAGCAGTGGCGAGGGGGTGGGGGCTGGGTATGGCTACACCTTC. As protein: CASSGEGVGAGYGYTF.

This clonotype showed up many times. This rearrangement joins TRBV6-6 to TRBJ2-3; 15 nucleotides match TRBD2. Germline assignment: CDR1 MNHNY and CDR2 SVGAGI (reference sequence). Unmatched junction bases numbered 21, after V lost 11 bases and J lost 6 bases. The CDR3 extends over 19 amino acids. The CDR3, as DNA: TGTGCCGCCCGACAGGGGGCAGGACTAGCGGGAGGGCCGGTGGATACGCAGTATTTT. Amino acid sequence: CAARQGAGLAGGPVDTQYF.

V gene TRBV6-1 combines with J gene TRBJ2-5; 8 bases are shared with TRBD1. The J call may be incorrect, as the DNA end agrees better with TRBJ2-7. CDR3 length: 14 residues. Germline CDR1 is MNHNS and CDR2 is SASEGT. The CDR3 DNA reads TGTGCCAGCAGTGAGGGACAGGAGGGGCTCGAGCAGTACTTC. Amino acids: CASSEGQEGLEQYF.

As regards this clonotype: Its ends do not fully match the called genes, so a read error is possible. This rearrangement joins TRBV10-3 to TRBJ2-3; perhaps D is TRBD1 or TRBD2 (5 bases each). The V gene's germline CDR1 is ENHRY and CDR2 SYGVKD. CDR3 size: 14 residues. CDR3 in DNA: TGTGCGGGGCGTGAGGGCCGTGACCAAGATACGCAGTACTTT. As protein: CAGREGRDQDTQYF.

The chain has TRBV6-2 or TRBV6-3 and TRBJ2-1; D is unclear. With 6 bases removed from V and 10 bases from J, the gap between germline ends came to 10 bases. The CDR3 is 11 amino acids. Germline CDR1 is MNHEY and CDR2 is SVGEGT. The CDR3 protein is CASSKPYEQFF. CDR3 sequence (DNA): TGTGCCAGCAGCAAACCCTACGAGCAGTTCTTC.

The V and J genes are TRBV15 and TRBJ2-5; perhaps TRBD1 as D (6 bases). The CDR3 runs to 16 residues. V was clipped by 0 bases and J by 3 bases, with 14 bases between them. The germline V gene has CDR1 LNHNV and CDR2 YYDKDF (reference sequence). The CDR3 region is CATSRDRGQVKETQYF. CDR3 sequence (DNA): TGTGCCACCAGCAGAGATAGGGGACAAGTAAAAGAGACCCAGTACTTC.

The J gene is TRBJ2-5, the V gene TRBV10-1; D may be TRBD1 or TRBD2 (6 bases each). Between the trimmed V and J ends, which lost 8 bases and 0 bases, there was a span of 16 bases. CDR1 is WNHNN, CDR2 SYGVQD, per germline (reference sequence). CDR3 length: 15 amino acids. The CDR3 here is CASGDGGRDQETQYF. The CDR3 bases are TGCGCCAGCGGGGACGGGGGCCGTGACCAAGAGACCCAGTACTTC.